The sequence of this T cell receptor (beta chain) was determined in a study of tissue T cells after allogeneic stem cell transplantation. Turning to this clone: Its antigen is not known. Genes and germline come from the mouse. The sequence runs out 1 residue before the end of the CDR3; the remainder is reconstructed from the germline J gene.

TCRdb keeps only in-frame clones here, not all; method: immunoSEQ multiplex PCR. The sample includes approximately 2,100 clones, under 60% of them seen just once. Time point of the sample: mouse harvest day 14 after allogeneic transplant. Tail vein injection delivered 10^7 T-cell-depleted bone marrow cells and 10^6 splenic CD5+ T cells. Study results and limitations: The patient cohort was small and clinically heterogeneous, with limited sampling depth. Blood and spleen captured only part of the tissue TCR repertoire.

V dropped 1 base and J dropped 5 bases, with 6 bases sitting between them. This CDR3 region has 12 residues. In germline, CDR1 is NSHNY, CDR2 SYGAGN. The TCR was taken from a female BALB/c mouse given C57BL/6 T cells with graft-versus-host disease after an allogeneic hematopoietic cell transplant. The sequenced sample was liver tissue. The chain carries TRBV13-1 and TRBJ1-1; D unresolved. CDR3 DNA, as far as it was read: TGTGCCAGCAGTGATTGGCGGACAGAAGTCTTC. It yields the protein CASSDWRTEVF. The full CDR3 protein is CASSDWRTEVFF.